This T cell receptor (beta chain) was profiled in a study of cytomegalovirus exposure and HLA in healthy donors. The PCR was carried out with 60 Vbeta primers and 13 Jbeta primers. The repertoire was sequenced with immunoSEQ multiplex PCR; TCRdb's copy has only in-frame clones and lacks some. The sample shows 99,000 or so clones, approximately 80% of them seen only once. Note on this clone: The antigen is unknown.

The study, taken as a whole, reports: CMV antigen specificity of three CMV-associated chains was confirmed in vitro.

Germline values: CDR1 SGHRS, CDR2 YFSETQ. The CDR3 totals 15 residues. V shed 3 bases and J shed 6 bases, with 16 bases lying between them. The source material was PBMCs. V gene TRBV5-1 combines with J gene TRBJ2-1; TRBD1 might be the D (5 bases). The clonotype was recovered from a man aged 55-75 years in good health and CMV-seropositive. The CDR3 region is CASSWLQGGVNEQFF. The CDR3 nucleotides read TGCGCCAGCAGCTGGCTCCAGGGTGGGGTCAATGAGCAGTTCTTC. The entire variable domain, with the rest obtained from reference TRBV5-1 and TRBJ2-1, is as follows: KAGVTQTPRYLIKTRGQQVTLSCSPISGHRSVSWYQQTPGQGLQFLFEYFSETQRNKGNFPGRFSGRQFSNSRSEMNVSTLELGDSALYLCASSWLQGGVNEQFFGPGTRLTVL.